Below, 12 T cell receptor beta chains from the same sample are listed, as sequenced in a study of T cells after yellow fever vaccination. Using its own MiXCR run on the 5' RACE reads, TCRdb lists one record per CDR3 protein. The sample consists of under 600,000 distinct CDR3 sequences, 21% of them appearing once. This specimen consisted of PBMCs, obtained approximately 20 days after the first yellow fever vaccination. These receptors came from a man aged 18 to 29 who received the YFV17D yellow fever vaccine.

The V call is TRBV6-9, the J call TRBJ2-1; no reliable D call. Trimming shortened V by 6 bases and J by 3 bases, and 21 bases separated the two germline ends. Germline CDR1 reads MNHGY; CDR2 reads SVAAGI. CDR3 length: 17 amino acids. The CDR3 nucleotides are TGTGCCAGCAGATCACTGGGTCGTGTGAGCTGCTACAATGAGCAGTTCTTC. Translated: CASRSLGRVSCYNEQFF.

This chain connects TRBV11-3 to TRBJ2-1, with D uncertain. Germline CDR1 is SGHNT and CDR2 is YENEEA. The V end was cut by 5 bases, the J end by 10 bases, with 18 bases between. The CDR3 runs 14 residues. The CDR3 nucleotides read TGTGCCAGCAGCCACGACCCAGAAACACGGGAGCAGTTCTTC. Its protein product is CASSHDPETREQFF.

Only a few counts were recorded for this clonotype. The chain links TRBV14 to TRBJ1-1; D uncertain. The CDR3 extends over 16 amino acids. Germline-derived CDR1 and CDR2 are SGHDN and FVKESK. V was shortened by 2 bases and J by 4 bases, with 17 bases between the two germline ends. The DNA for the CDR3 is TGTGCCAGCAGCCAACCGAGACTCCTAGGAACCACTGAAGCTTTCTTT. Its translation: CASSQPRLLGTTEAFF.

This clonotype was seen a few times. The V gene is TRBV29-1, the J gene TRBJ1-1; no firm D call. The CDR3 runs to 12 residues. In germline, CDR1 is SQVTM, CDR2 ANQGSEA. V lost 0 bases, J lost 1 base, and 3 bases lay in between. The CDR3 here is CSVEDRNTEAFF. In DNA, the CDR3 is TGCAGCGTTGAAGACAGGAACACTGAAGCTTTCTTT.

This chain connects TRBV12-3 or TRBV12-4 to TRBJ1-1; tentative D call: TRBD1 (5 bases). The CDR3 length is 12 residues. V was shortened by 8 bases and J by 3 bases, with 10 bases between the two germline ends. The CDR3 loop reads CASGWGYTEAFF. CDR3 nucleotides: TGTGCCAGCGGATGGGGGTACACTGAAGCTTTCTTT.

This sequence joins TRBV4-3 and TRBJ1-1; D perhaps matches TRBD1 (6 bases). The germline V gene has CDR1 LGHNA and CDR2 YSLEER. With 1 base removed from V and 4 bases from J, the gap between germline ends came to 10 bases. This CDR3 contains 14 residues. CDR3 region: CASSQGTEGTEAFF. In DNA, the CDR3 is TGCGCCAGCAGCCAAGGGACAGAGGGCACTGAAGCTTTCTTT.

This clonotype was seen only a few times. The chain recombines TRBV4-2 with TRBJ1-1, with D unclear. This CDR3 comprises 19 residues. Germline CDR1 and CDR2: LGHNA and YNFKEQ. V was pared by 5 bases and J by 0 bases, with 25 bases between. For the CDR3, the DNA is TGTGCCAGCAGCACCTTGTCGGGTCCGTTCGCCTCTATGAACACTGAAGCTTTCTTT. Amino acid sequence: CASSTLSGPFASMNTEAFF.

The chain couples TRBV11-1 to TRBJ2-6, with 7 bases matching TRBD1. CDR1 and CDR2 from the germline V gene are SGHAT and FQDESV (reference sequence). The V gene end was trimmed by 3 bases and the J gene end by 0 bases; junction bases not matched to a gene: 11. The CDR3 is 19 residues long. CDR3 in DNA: TGTGCCAGCAGCTTTTCCACAGGGGACCTAAACTCTGGGGCCAACGTCCTGACTTTC. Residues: CASSFSTGDLNSGANVLTF.

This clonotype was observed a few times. CDR3 loop: CASSLFPEGTDTQYF. As DNA, the CDR3 is TGTGCCAGCAGCTTATTCCCGGAGGGCACAGATACGCAGTATTTT. The rearrangement links TRBV7-9 to TRBJ2-3; tentative D call: TRBD2 (5 bases). V dropped 2 bases and J dropped 1 base, with 10 bases sitting between them. The CDR3 has 15 amino acids. The germline gives CDR1 SEHNR, CDR2 FQNEAQ (reference sequence).

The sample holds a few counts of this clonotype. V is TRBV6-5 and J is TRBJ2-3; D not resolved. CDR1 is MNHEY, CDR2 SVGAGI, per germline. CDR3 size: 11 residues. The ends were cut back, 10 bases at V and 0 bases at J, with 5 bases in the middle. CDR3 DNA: TGTGCCACCCGGAGCACAGATACGCAGTATTTT. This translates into CATRSTDTQYF.

The CDR3 sequence: CASSPTGHHYGYTF. The CDR3 nucleotides are TGTGCCAGCAGCCCCACCGGACACCACTATGGCTACACCTTC. The chain recombines TRBV5-4 with TRBJ1-2, with D perhaps matching TRBD1 (5 bases). Germline assignment: CDR1 SGHNT and CDR2 YYREEE (reference sequence). This CDR3 has 14 residues. V lost 4 bases, J lost 3 bases, and 13 bases lay in between. Filled out from reference TRBV5-4 and TRBJ1-2, the complete variable domain reads ETGVTQSPTHLIKTRGQQVTLRCSSQSGHNTVSWYQQALGQGPQFIFQYYREEENGRGNFPPRFSGLQFPNYSSELNVNALELDDSALYLCASSPTGHHYGYTFGSGTRLTVV.

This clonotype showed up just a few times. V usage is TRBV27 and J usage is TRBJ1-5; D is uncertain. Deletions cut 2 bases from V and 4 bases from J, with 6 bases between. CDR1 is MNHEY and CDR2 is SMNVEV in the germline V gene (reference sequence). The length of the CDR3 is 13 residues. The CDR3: CASSLGINQPQHF. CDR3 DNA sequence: TGTGCCAGCAGTTTAGGGATAAATCAGCCCCAGCATTTT.